This TCR beta chain was retrieved from a study of CXCR3-negative and CXCR3-positive naive CD8 T cells. Researchers prepared the TRB cDNA libraries using 5' RACE with UMI labels. Each CDR3 protein gets one entry in TCRdb, which reprocessed the 5' RACE reads and gives no DNA. This listing includes 150,000 or so distinct CDR3 sequences. Germline CDR1 MDHEN, CDR2 SYDVKM. This CDR3 has 16 residues. The clonotype was recovered from a human donor in good health. Some clones in this sample may be carry-over from other donors' samples. Source material: naive CXCR3- CD8+ T cells from blood. The sample's subset: CD45RO-CCR7+CD27+CD95- naive CD8+ T cells lacking CXCR3 (TNR3-). The rearrangement uses TRBV28 and TRBJ2-7; TCRdb's D call of TRBD2 is untestable without DNA. The CDR3 here is CASSSLAGGPGDEQYF.